These 30 T cell receptor beta chains were all obtained from the same sample, sequenced in a study of blood T cell repertoires in COVID-19. Method: immunoSEQ multiplex PCR; TCRdb's copy keeps in-frame clones and lacks some. The data show under 300,000 clones, roughly 84% seen once. Sequenced input: PBMCs or T cells enriched from blood (not recorded which). The receptors shown here come from a man in his forties or fifties who had recovered from COVID-19.

This clone was observed once. The chain has TRBV2 and TRBJ2-1; D is possibly TRBD2 (5 bases). Germline values: CDR1 SNHLY, CDR2 FYNNEI. The CDR3 spans 14 residues. Trimming left V 7 bases short and J 2 bases short, with 12 bases between. The CDR3 spells CASNGEIAYNEQFF. The CDR3 DNA sequence: TGTGCCAGCAATGGGGAGATTGCCTACAATGAGCAGTTCTTC.

The chain employs TRBV9 and TRBJ1-6; TRBD1 matches at 7 bases. This CDR3 has 15 residues. CDR1 is SGDLS and CDR2 is YYNGEE in the germline V gene. J was trimmed by 10 bases and V by 4 bases; bases with no gene match: 11. As DNA, the CDR3 is TGTGCCAGCAGCCCGCGAGGGGACAGCCACTCACCCCTCCACTTT. Amino acid sequence: CASSPRGDSHSPLHF.

V usage is TRBV6-5 and J usage is TRBJ1-4, with 8 bases fitting TRBD1. The V and J ends lost 5 bases and 2 bases, in that order; junction bases with no gene match: 4. The germline V gene encodes CDR1 MNHEY and CDR2 SVGAGI. This CDR3 is 15 amino acids long. CDR3 sequence reads: CASSPRTGTNEKLFF. For the CDR3, the DNA is TGTGCCAGCAGTCCGCGGACAGGGACTAATGAAAAACTGTTTTTT.

This clone was seen a few times. The chain carries TRBV5-1 and TRBJ1-4; 7 bases align to TRBD1. From germline, CDR1 is SGHRS and CDR2 YFSETQ. The CDR3 consists of 14 residues. Trimming took 4 bases from V and 5 from J; bases not matched to a gene: 5. In DNA, the CDR3 is TGCGCCAGCAGCGCCGGGACAGTCAATGAAAAACTGTTTTTT. Its protein product is CASSAGTVNEKLFF.

V gene TRBV6-5 combines with J gene TRBJ1-5; TRBD1 matches at 9 bases. Looked up from germline, CDR1 is MNHEY and CDR2 is SVGAGI. CDR3 size: 14 residues. With V trimmed by 6 bases and J by 4 bases, 4 bases remained unmatched. This CDR3 reads CASRGQGQNQPQHF. In DNA, the CDR3 is TGTGCCAGCAGGGGACAGGGTCAAAATCAGCCCCAGCATTTT.

This chain links TRBV6-1 with TRBJ2-5; weak D call: TRBD2 (6 bases). CDR1 and CDR2 (germline): MNHNS, SASEGT. The CDR3 runs to 17 residues. Between the trimmed V and J ends, which lost 1 base and 7 bases, there was a span of 22 bases. Here the CDR3 DNA reads TGTGCCAGCAGTGAAGTCGGGGGTGTACAGGCTATAGTGACCCAGTACTTC. Translating it yields CASSEVGGVQAIVTQYF.

This clone was seen a few times. The chain employs TRBV29-1 and TRBJ1-4, with D unresolved. The V gene lost 4 bases and the J gene lost 4 bases, with 10 bases spanning the gap. There are 13 residues in the CDR3. Per the germline V gene, CDR1 is SQVTM and CDR2 is ANQGSEA. The CDR3 DNA sequence: TGCAGCGTTGGAGGAGGAGATAATGAAAAACTGTTTTTT. Encoded protein: CSVGGGDNEKLFF.

This clone has just a few counts. The genes are TRBV6-5 and TRBJ2-7; TRBD1 agrees at 9 bases. V was pared by 4 bases and J by 12 bases, with 7 bases of the junction left unmatched. Germline-derived CDR1 and CDR2 are MNHEY and SVGAGI. The CDR3 runs 12 residues. CDR3 loop: CASSLGQGRTYF. The DNA of the CDR3 is TGTGCCAGCAGTTTGGGACAGGGTCGGACGTACTTC.

The rearrangement uses TRBV7-8 and TRBJ2-7, with TRBD1 matching over 7 bases. This CDR3 contains 15 residues. The V segment lost 5 bases and the J segment 3 bases; nucleotides outside the gene matches: 10. Germline V gene sequence: CDR1 SGHVS, CDR2 FQNEAQ. The CDR3 region has the DNA TGTGCCAGCAGCCGGAGATCGGGACAGTTCTACGAGCAGTACTTC. This sequence encodes CASSRRSGQFYEQYF. The whole variable domain, filled in from reference TRBV7-8 and TRBJ2-7, reads GAGVSQSPRYKVAKRGQDVALRCDPISGHVSLFWYQQALGQGPEFLTYFQNEAQLDKSGLPSDRFFAERPEGSVSTLKIQRTQQEDSAVYLCASSRRSGQFYEQYFGPGTRLTVT.

The chain recombines TRBV11-3 with TRBJ1-2, with D unclear. The V gene's germline CDR1 is SGHNT and CDR2 YENEEA. The CDR3 spans 14 residues. Trimming pared 0 bases from V and 3 bases from J, leaving 8 bases between. The CDR3 here is CASSLEGLDYGYTF. As DNA, the CDR3 is TGTGCCAGCAGCTTAGAGGGCTTAGACTATGGCTACACCTTC.

The chain combines TRBV23-1 with TRBJ1-5, with D unresolved. TRBV23-1 is annotated as an ORF whose role is uncertain. This CDR3 has 13 amino acids. Trimming cost V 3 bases and J 4 bases, with 7 bases left between them. The CDR3 nucleotides read TGCGCCAGCAGTCAGATAGTGAATCAGCCCCAGCATTTT. Translating gives CASSQIVNQPQHF.

The chain uses TRBV5-4 and TRBJ2-3; 7 bases are shared with TRBD2. From germline, CDR1 is SGHNT and CDR2 YYREEE (reference sequence). The CDR3 is 14 residues long. The V segment lost 1 base and the J segment 6 bases; nucleotides outside the gene matches: 5. The CDR3: CASSLMGGSDTQYF. The DNA for the CDR3 is TGTGCCAGCAGCTTGATGGGCGGGAGTGATACGCAGTATTTT. The entire variable domain, with the rest obtained from reference TRBV5-4 and TRBJ2-3, is as follows: ETGVTQSPTHLIKTRGQQVTLRCSSQSGHNTVSWYQQALGQGPQFIFQYYREEENGRGNFPPRFSGLQFPNYSSELNVNALELDDSALYLCASSLMGGSDTQYFGPGTRLTVL.

The chain has TRBV6-2 or TRBV6-3 and TRBJ1-2; possible D gene TRBD1, 5 bases. V lost 5 bases and J lost 6, with 16 bases in between. The CDR3 loop spans 14 amino acids. Germline CDR1 is MNHEY and CDR2 is SVGEGT. DNA of the CDR3: TGTGCCAGCAGTCTCCATCAGGGTATGGATGGCTACACCTTC. Amino acids: CASSLHQGMDGYTF.

The rearrangement uses TRBV29-1 and TRBJ1-5, with D unresolved. V gave up 4 bases and J gave up 2 bases, with 6 bases separating them. The length of the CDR3 is 12 residues. Per the germline V gene, CDR1 is SQVTM and CDR2 is ANQGSEA. CDR3 region: CSVVSGNQPQHF. The CDR3 region has the DNA TGCAGCGTTGTGAGCGGCAATCAGCCCCAGCATTTT. The variable domain in full, with the rest retrieved from reference TRBV29-1 and TRBJ1-5, is SAVISQKPSRDICQRGTSLTIQCQVDSQVTMMFWYRQQPGQSLTLIATANQGSEATYESGFVIDKFPISRPNLTFSTLTVSNMSPEDSSIYLCSVVSGNQPQHFGDGTRLSIL.

The chain has TRBV4-2 and TRBJ1-2; possibly TRBD1 for D (5 bases). From germline, CDR1 is LGHNA and CDR2 YNFKEQ. The CDR3 spans 17 residues. V lost 0 bases and J lost 3, with 17 bases in between. CDR3 sequence reads: CASSQDSAGTGDYGYTF. The CDR3 DNA follows: TGTGCCAGCAGCCAAGATTCGGCGGGGACCGGGGACTATGGCTACACCTTC.

V and J are TRBV6-5 and TRBJ1-6; D gene uncertain. This CDR3 comprises 13 residues. Trimming stripped 8 bases from V and 13 bases from J, with 18 bases between. In germline, CDR1 is MNHEY, CDR2 SVGAGI. The chain's CDR3 is CASSLAPGVPLHF. For the CDR3, the DNA is TGTGCCAGCTCGCTGGCCCCTGGTGTGCCCCTCCACTTT.

This clone was detected a few times. This chain joins TRBV11-2 and TRBJ1-2; 7 bases fit TRBD1. The CDR3 is 12 residues long. The junction had 5 bases not matched to a gene; V was cut back by 5 bases and J by 8 bases. Germline V gives CDR1 SGHAT, CDR2 FQNNGV. The CDR3 here is CASSQQGFGYTF. The CDR3 nucleotides are TGTGCCAGCAGCCAACAGGGGTTCGGCTACACCTTC.

Notes on this clone: This same CDR3 is encoded by further DNA sequences in the sample. J is TRBJ1-2 and V is TRBV9; 11 bases are shared with TRBD1. The CDR3 consists of 14 residues. Trimming took 0 bases from V and 7 from J; bases not matched to a gene: 2. Germline CDR1 is SGDLS and CDR2 is YYNGEE. In nucleotides, the CDR3 is TGTGCCAGCAGCGTAGGGACAGGGGGCTTTGGCTACACCTTC. Translating gives CASSVGTGGFGYTF.

The V call is TRBV19, the J call TRBJ1-2; TRBD1 matches at 8 bases. V shed 5 bases and J 4 bases; nucleotides not matched to a gene: 6. CDR1 and CDR2 from the germline V gene are LNHDA and SQIVND (reference sequence). The CDR3 has 14 residues. The CDR3 DNA follows: TGTGCCAGTAGTTACCAGGGGGCTTCCTATGGCTACACCTTC. Its protein is CASSYQGASYGYTF. Full variable domain (missing parts from reference TRBV19 and TRBJ1-2): DGGITQSPKYLFRKEGQNVTLSCEQNLNHDAMYWYRQDPGQGLRLIYYSQIVNDFQKGDIAEGYSVSREKKESFPLTVTSAQKNPTAFYLCASSYQGASYGYTFGSGTRLTVV.

The genes are TRBV6-5 and TRBJ2-5; the D is unclear. CDR1 MNHEY and CDR2 SVGAGI come from the germline V gene. The CDR3 runs 14 residues. The ends were cut back, 0 bases at V and 5 bases at J, with 10 bases in the middle. CDR3 sequence (DNA): TGTGCCAGCAGTTACTCGACTCCCCGGGAGACCCAGTACTTC. It specifies CASSYSTPRETQYF.

To note about this clone: Different DNA sequences within this sample yield the same CDR3. V usage is TRBV9 and J usage is TRBJ1-4; 8 bases align to TRBD1. V was pared by 0 bases and J by 8 bases, with 3 bases of the junction left unmatched. Per the germline V gene, CDR1 is SGDLS and CDR2 is YYNGEE. This CDR3 contains 14 residues. The CDR3 DNA sequence: TGTGCCAGCAGCGTAGGACAGGGGAACGAAAAACTGTTTTTT. Translation: CASSVGQGNEKLFF.

V and J are TRBV5-1 and TRBJ1-1, with TRBD1 matching 7 bases. CDR1 is SGHRS and CDR2 is YFSETQ in the germline V gene. The CDR3 length is 16 residues. J was trimmed by 6 bases and V by 1 base; bases with no gene match: 12. This CDR3 is CASSLLGQGVGAEAFF. Here the CDR3 DNA reads TGCGCCAGCAGCTTGTTAGGGCAGGGGGTCGGCGCTGAAGCTTTCTTT.

The chain is built from TRBV21-1 and TRBJ2-7; the D call TRBD2 from the table was never checked on the DNA. TRBV21-1 is a pseudogene locus. The CDR3 extends over 19 amino acids. CDR3 in amino acids: CASSPQRPTLAVHSYEQYF. The CDR3 DNA sequence: TGTGCCAGCAGTCCCCAACGGCCCACACTAGCGGTCCACTCCTACGAGCAGTACTTC.

The chain is built from TRBV12-3 or TRBV12-4 and TRBJ1-1; D remains ambiguous. The CDR3 is 12 amino acids. V was cut by 5 bases and J by 4 bases, with 8 bases left in between. The DNA for the CDR3 is TGTGCCAGCAGTCTTCGTTTCACTGAAGCTTTCTTT. Its translation is CASSLRFTEAFF.

This chain connects TRBV3-1 (or the pseudogene TRBV3-2) to TRBJ1-4, with 7 bases identical to TRBD1. This CDR3 has 15 residues. V was pared by 5 bases and J by 8 bases, with 11 bases of the junction left unmatched. Germline V gene lookup returns CDR1 LGHDT and CDR2 YNNKEL (reference sequence). CDR3 in DNA: TGTGCCAGCAGCTTCCGCAGGGGGATGGGGGAAAAACTGTTTTTT. Amino acids: CASSFRRGMGEKLFF.

V and J are TRBV5-1 and TRBJ2-2; D is perhaps TRBD1 (6 bases). Trimming took 7 bases from V and 7 from J, leaving 17 bases between them. The CDR3 has 14 residues. Germline CDR1 is SGHRS and CDR2 is YFSETQ. The CDR3 DNA sequence: TGCGCCAGCCGCACTACAGGGAAGAGCGGGGAGCTGTTTTTT. It translates to CASRTTGKSGELFF.

The chain joins TRBV20-1 to TRBJ1-5; 9 bases fit TRBD1. The CDR3 sequence is 17 residues long. Germline loops: CDR1 DFQATT, CDR2 SNEGSKA (reference sequence). V lost 3 bases to trimming and J lost 2 bases; unmatched junction nucleotides: 11. The CDR3 here is CSASPGTGFGGNQPQHF. In DNA form, the CDR3 reads TGCAGTGCTAGTCCCGGGACAGGGTTCGGTGGCAATCAGCCCCAGCATTTT.

V and J are TRBV28 and TRBJ1-1; 7 bases align to TRBD1. CDR3 length: 15 amino acids. V shed 6 bases and J 4 bases; nucleotides not matched to a gene: 11. In germline, CDR1 is MDHEN, CDR2 SYDVKM. The CDR3 reads CASSRRTGRGTEAFF. The CDR3 nucleotides read TGTGCCAGCAGCCGCAGGACAGGCAGAGGCACTGAAGCTTTCTTT.

The rearrangement links TRBV28 to TRBJ1-5, with TRBD1 as a possible D gene (6 bases). Germline V gives CDR1 MDHEN, CDR2 SYDVKM. The CDR3 runs 13 residues. Trimming cost V 7 bases and J 7 bases, with 14 bases left between them. The CDR3 sequence is CASISQGGQPQHF. The CDR3 region has the DNA TGTGCCAGCATCTCACAGGGTGGCCAGCCCCAGCATTTT.

V and J are TRBV7-9 and TRBJ1-5; D might be TRBD1 (6 bases). Trimming removed 1 base from V and 2 bases from J, with 12 bases in between. Germline V gene data show CDR1 as SEHNR and CDR2 as FQNEAQ (reference sequence). The CDR3 runs 16 residues. The CDR3 sequence is CASSLGPTGRNQPQHF. The CDR3 bases are TGTGCCAGCAGCTTAGGCCCCACAGGGCGCAATCAGCCCCAGCATTTT.